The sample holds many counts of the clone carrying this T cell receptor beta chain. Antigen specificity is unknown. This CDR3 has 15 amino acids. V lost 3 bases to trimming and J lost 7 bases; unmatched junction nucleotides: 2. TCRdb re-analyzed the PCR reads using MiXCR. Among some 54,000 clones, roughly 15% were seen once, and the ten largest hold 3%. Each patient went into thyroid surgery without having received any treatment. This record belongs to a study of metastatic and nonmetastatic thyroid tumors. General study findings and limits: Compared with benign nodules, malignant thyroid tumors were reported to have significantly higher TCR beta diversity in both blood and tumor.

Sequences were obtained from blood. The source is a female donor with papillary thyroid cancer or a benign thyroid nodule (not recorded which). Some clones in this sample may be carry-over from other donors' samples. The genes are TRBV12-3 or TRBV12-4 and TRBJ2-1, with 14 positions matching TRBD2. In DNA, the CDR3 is TGTGCCAGCAGTTTGGGGACTAGCGGGAGTAATGAGCAGTTCTTC. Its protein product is CASSLGTSGSNEQFF.